The 28 T cell receptor beta chains below come from one sample, sequenced in a study of blood T cell repertoires in COVID-19. Produced via immunoSEQ multiplex PCR; TCRdb's table is partial and in-frame only. Of roughly 100,000 clones listed, 85% are singletons. Sequencing used peripheral blood. Receptors originate from a man aged 45-60 years with acute or convalescent COVID-19.

This clone was recorded a few times. The chain links TRBV14 to TRBJ1-5; D unresolved. V lost 2 bases and J lost 6, with 17 bases in between. The CDR3 has 16 residues. Per germline, CDR1 SGHDN and CDR2 FVKESK. CDR3 sequence reads: CASSQRWRGSTQPQHF. The DNA for the CDR3 is TGTGCCAGCAGCCAACGTTGGAGAGGCTCGACTCAGCCCCAGCATTTT.

The genes are TRBV3-1 (or the pseudogene TRBV3-2) and TRBJ2-7, with 7 nucleotides matching TRBD1. The CDR3 covers 15 residues. The junction had 9 bases not matched to a gene; V was cut back by 4 bases and J by 3 bases. In germline, CDR1 is LGHDT, CDR2 YNNKEL (reference sequence). As DNA, the CDR3 is TGTGCCAGCAGCCCGAGGGACAGAATGATCTACGAGCAGTACTTC. Translating gives CASSPRDRMIYEQYF.

The V call is TRBV9, the J call TRBJ2-3; weak D call: TRBD2 (6 bases). CDR1 is SGDLS, CDR2 YYNGEE, per germline. The ends were cut back, 2 bases at V and 5 bases at J, with 18 bases in the middle. The CDR3 extends over 16 amino acids. CDR3 sequence reads: CASSVTIRESGDTQYF. CDR3 coding DNA: TGTGCCAGCAGCGTCACAATACGGGAGTCGGGAGATACGCAGTATTTT.

This clone was seen a single time. The chain joins TRBV7-9 to TRBJ1-2, with TRBD1 identical over 7 bases. Germline CDR1 SEHNR, CDR2 FQNEAQ (reference sequence). V gave up 0 bases and J gave up 4 bases; unmatched junction bases: 5. CDR3 length equals 15 residues. The CDR3 region is CASSLATGIGYGYTF. The CDR3 nucleotides read TGTGCCAGCAGCTTAGCGACAGGGATTGGCTATGGCTACACCTTC.

The rearrangement joins TRBV7-2 to TRBJ1-2; 11 bases align to TRBD1. This CDR3 is built from 16 residues. Unmatched junction bases numbered 6, after V lost 3 bases and J lost 3 bases. CDR1 is SGHTA and CDR2 is FQGNSA in the germline V gene. CDR3 sequence reads: CASSFGLGQGDYGYTF. In nucleotides, the CDR3 is TGTGCCAGCAGCTTCGGTTTGGGACAGGGGGACTATGGCTACACCTTC.

The rearrangement uses TRBV19 and TRBJ1-4; 7 nucleotides match TRBD1. The CDR3 is made up of 14 amino acids. The junction had 7 bases not matched to a gene; V was cut back by 5 bases and J by 7 bases. CDR1 and CDR2 (germline): LNHDA, SQIVND (reference sequence). This CDR3 is CASSQDRVVEKLFF. The CDR3 coding sequence is TGTGCCAGTAGTCAAGACAGGGTAGTTGAAAAACTGTTTTTT.

The chain couples TRBV5-1 to TRBJ2-1; D possibly corresponds to TRBD2 (5 bases). Deletions cut 0 bases from V and 7 bases from J, with 11 bases between. The CDR3 extends over 14 amino acids. CDR1 and CDR2 (germline): SGHRS, YFSETQ. This CDR3 is CASSLVLTGNEQFF. The DNA for the CDR3 is TGCGCCAGCAGCTTGGTATTAACGGGAAATGAGCAGTTCTTC. The full variable domain, rest sourced from reference TRBV5-1 and TRBJ2-1, is KAGVTQTPRYLIKTRGQQVTLSCSPISGHRSVSWYQQTPGQGLQFLFEYFSETQRNKGNFPGRFSGRQFSNSRSEMNVSTLELGDSALYLCASSLVLTGNEQFFGPGTRLTVL.

The chain carries TRBV7-9 and TRBJ2-7; no clear D gene. V was shortened by 5 bases and J by 4 bases, with 6 bases between the two germline ends. The CDR3 consists of 11 residues. CDR1 SEHNR and CDR2 FQNEAQ come from the germline V gene (reference sequence). The CDR3 sequence: CASSPGYEQYF. CDR3 DNA: TGTGCCAGCAGCCCAGGATACGAGCAGTACTTC.

V gene TRBV11-3 combines with J gene TRBJ2-2; tentative D call: TRBD2 (6 bases). V shed 5 bases and J shed 1 base, with 11 bases lying between them. Germline V gene data show CDR1 as SGHNT and CDR2 as YENEEA. There are 15 residues in the CDR3. The CDR3 sequence is CASSATRLNTGELFF. CDR3 coding DNA: TGTGCCAGCAGCGCGACTAGATTGAACACCGGGGAGCTGTTTTTT.

The chain combines TRBV12-3 or TRBV12-4 with TRBJ1-1; tentatively, D is TRBD1 (5 bases). The V and J ends lost 4 bases and 6 bases respectively, with 12 bases between them. CDR3 length equals 13 residues. For the CDR3, the DNA is TGTGCCAGCAGTTCCCTTGGGGGGGCTGAAGCTTTCTTT. Translation gives CASSSLGGAEAFF.

The sample holds one count of this clone. The gene calls are TRBV27 and TRBJ2-1; 7 bases fit TRBD2. Per the germline V gene, CDR1 is MNHEY and CDR2 is SMNVEV (reference sequence). The CDR3 runs to 17 residues. Trimming at V came to 4 bases and at J to 1 base, leaving 10 bases not matched to a gene. CDR3 sequence reads: CASSWSGGPHSYNEQFF. The CDR3 DNA sequence: TGTGCCAGCAGTTGGTCGGGAGGACCCCATTCCTACAATGAGCAGTTCTTC.

The chain joins TRBV5-1 to TRBJ2-1, with D perhaps TRBD2 (5 bases). There are 15 residues in the CDR3. CDR1 and CDR2 (germline): SGHRS, YFSETQ. V was cut by 0 bases and J by 6 bases, with 13 bases left in between. As DNA, the CDR3 is TGCGCCAGCAGCTTGGTAATCGGGGAAGCCAATGAGCAGTTCTTC. This gives the protein CASSLVIGEANEQFF. Based on the CDR3 plus reference TRBV5-1 and TRBJ2-1, the full variable domain is KAGVTQTPRYLIKTRGQQVTLSCSPISGHRSVSWYQQTPGQGLQFLFEYFSETQRNKGNFPGRFSGRQFSNSRSEMNVSTLELGDSALYLCASSLVIGEANEQFFGPGTRLTVL.

The chain is built from TRBV28 and TRBJ2-7; D is unclear. Trimming took 4 bases from V and 0 from J, leaving 16 bases between them. The CDR3 consists of 16 residues. Germline V gene data show CDR1 as MDHEN and CDR2 as SYDVKM. In DNA form, the CDR3 reads TGTGCCAGCAGTTCACCCCAAGCCACGAGCTCCTACGAGCAGTACTTC. Protein sequence: CASSSPQATSSYEQYF.

This clone showed up just a few times. The chain uses TRBV7-9 and TRBJ1-5; 8 positions match TRBD1. Germline CDR1 reads SEHNR; CDR2 reads FQNEAQ (reference sequence). V was clipped by 5 bases and J by 5 bases; unmatched bases: 5. CDR3 size: 14 residues. This CDR3 reads CASSPDRGYQPQHF. The CDR3 coding sequence is TGTGCCAGCAGCCCCGACAGGGGCTATCAGCCCCAGCATTTT.

The chain is built from TRBV7-9 and TRBJ2-7, with D possibly matching TRBD2 (5 bases). This CDR3 is 14 amino acids long. The germline V and J ends were trimmed by 5 bases and 2 bases, with 13 bases remaining between them. From germline, CDR1 is SEHNR and CDR2 FQNEAQ (reference sequence). CDR3 nucleotide sequence: TGTGCCAGCAGCCCGCCGACTAAAACCTACGAGCAGTACTTC. Translating gives CASSPPTKTYEQYF.

The count of this clone is one. V gene TRBV19 combines with J gene TRBJ1-4; D unresolved. The CDR3 is made up of 15 amino acids. Germline-derived CDR1 and CDR2 are LNHDA and SQIVND (reference sequence). With 0 bases removed from V and 6 bases from J, the gap between germline ends came to 11 bases. CDR3 sequence: CASSIEVGRHEKLFF. DNA for the CDR3: TGTGCCAGTAGTATAGAAGTAGGGAGACATGAAAAACTGTTTTTT.

This clone is a singleton in its sample. The chain couples TRBV3-1 (or the pseudogene TRBV3-2) to TRBJ1-1; maybe TRBD1 (5 bases). Germline loops: CDR1 LGHDT, CDR2 YNNKEL (reference sequence). There are 14 residues in the CDR3. Trimming removed 0 bases from V and 4 bases from J, with 9 bases in between. DNA for the CDR3: TGTGCCAGCAGCCAAGAGGCCGGGGGCACTGAAGCTTTCTTT. Translated: CASSQEAGGTEAFF.

The chain combines TRBV18 with TRBJ1-3; the D gene is possibly TRBD1 (6 bases). There are 15 residues in the CDR3. Trimming removed 1 base from V and 0 bases from J, with 7 bases in between. From germline, CDR1 is KGHSH and CDR2 LQKENI. The CDR3 reads CASSPRTDSGNTIYF. CDR3 DNA: TGTGCCAGCTCACCACGGACAGACTCTGGAAACACCATATATTTT.

J is TRBJ1-2 and V is TRBV3-1 (or the pseudogene TRBV3-2); 12 bases are shared with TRBD1. The CDR3 spans 18 residues. Germline lookup yields CDR1 LGHDT and CDR2 YNNKEL (reference sequence). The V and J ends lost 1 base and 5 bases, in that order; junction bases with no gene match: 11. The CDR3 loop is CASSQVTSGTGGRYGYTF. DNA of the CDR3: TGTGCCAGCAGCCAAGTCACCTCCGGGACAGGGGGCCGATATGGCTACACCTTC.

Only a few counts were recorded for this clone. The CDR3 DNA follows: TGCAGTGCTAGTAATCCAGGGGTCGACCAGCCCCAGCATTTT. This encodes CSASNPGVDQPQHF. The chain joins TRBV20-1 to TRBJ1-5; maybe TRBD1 (6 bases). V was shortened by 3 bases and J by 7 bases, with 16 bases between the two germline ends. Germline V lookup: CDR1 DFQATT, CDR2 SNEGSKA (reference sequence). The CDR3 length is 14 residues.

This clone has only a few counts. Additional DNA sequences in this sample encode the identical CDR3. Here the CDR3 reads CASSSGISYEQYF. The CDR3 DNA reads as TGTGCCAGCAGTTCCGGGATCTCCTACGAGCAGTACTTC. The chain recombines TRBV27 with TRBJ2-7, with a weak D call TRBD2 (5 bases). Trimming pared 4 bases from V and 0 bases from J, leaving 7 bases between. Germline CDR1 reads MNHEY; CDR2 reads SMNVEV (reference sequence). This CDR3 region has 13 residues.

The gene calls are TRBV7-2 and TRBJ2-3; D gene uncertain. CDR1 is SGHTA, CDR2 FQGNSA, per germline. V gave up 1 base and J gave up 2 bases, with 10 bases separating them. This CDR3 is built from 15 residues. CDR3 protein: CASSLGSTNTDTQYF. Here the CDR3 DNA reads TGTGCCAGCAGCTTAGGTTCTACCAACACAGATACGCAGTATTTT. Full variable domain (rest looked up from reference TRBV7-2 and TRBJ2-3): GAGVSQSPSNKVTEKGKDVELRCDPISGHTALYWYRQSLGQGLEFLIYFQGNSAPDKSGLPSDRFSAERTGGSVSTLTIQRTQQEDSAVYLCASSLGSTNTDTQYFGPGTRLTVL.

The chain is built from TRBV9 and TRBJ2-2; D is unclear. The CDR3 runs 14 residues. Trimming took 2 bases from V and 8 from J, leaving 13 bases between them. Germline loops: CDR1 SGDLS, CDR2 YYNGEE. CDR3 DNA: TGTGCCAGCAGCGTTCTACTCCGCCCAGGGGAGCTGTTTTTT. Its translation is CASSVLLRPGELFF.

The rearrangement joins TRBV27 to TRBJ1-2, with D unclear. The germline V gene has CDR1 MNHEY and CDR2 SMNVEV (reference sequence). This CDR3 spans 15 amino acids. Between the trimmed V and J ends, which lost 6 bases and 4 bases, there was a span of 18 bases. The DNA for the CDR3 is TGTGCCAGCAGCCCCCTCCCAGGTGCCGGCTATGGCTACACCTTC. Protein: CASSPLPGAGYGYTF.

The rearrangement links TRBV6-6 to TRBJ1-2; D may be TRBD1 (5 bases). Trimming left V 0 bases short and J 2 bases short, with 10 bases between. The CDR3 sequence is 15 residues long. From germline, CDR1 is MNHNY and CDR2 SVGAGI (reference sequence). The CDR3 DNA is TGTGCCAGCAGTTACTCGGGGCAGCCCAACTATGGCTACACCTTC. This encodes CASSYSGQPNYGYTF.

V is TRBV15 and J is TRBJ1-4; no clear D gene. The CDR3 has 17 residues. In germline, CDR1 is LNHNV, CDR2 YYDKDF (reference sequence). V was clipped by 2 bases and J by 10 bases, with 23 bases between them. The CDR3 loop is CATSRLEARTRSRKLFF. Here the CDR3 DNA reads TGTGCCACCAGCAGACTCGAGGCGAGGACTCGGAGTCGAAAACTGTTTTTT.

This rearrangement joins TRBV7-3 to TRBJ1-1; D is undetermined. The CDR3 runs 13 residues. Trimming removed 3 bases at V and 6 bases at J, with 11 bases between. From germline, CDR1 is SGHTA and CDR2 FQGTGA. The CDR3, as DNA: TGTGCCAGCAGCTTTAGAGGGTTGGCTGAAGCTTTCTTT. This translates into CASSFRGLAEAFF.

The chain recombines TRBV9 with TRBJ2-2; 10 bases align to TRBD2. Germline assignment: CDR1 SGDLS and CDR2 YYNGEE. The CDR3 is 18 amino acids. Unmatched junction bases numbered 11, after V lost 6 bases and J lost 0 bases. CDR3 residues: CASNPTAGGLSNTGELFF. The CDR3 DNA sequence: TGTGCCAGCAACCCAACAGCGGGAGGGCTTTCGAACACCGGGGAGCTGTTTTTT.